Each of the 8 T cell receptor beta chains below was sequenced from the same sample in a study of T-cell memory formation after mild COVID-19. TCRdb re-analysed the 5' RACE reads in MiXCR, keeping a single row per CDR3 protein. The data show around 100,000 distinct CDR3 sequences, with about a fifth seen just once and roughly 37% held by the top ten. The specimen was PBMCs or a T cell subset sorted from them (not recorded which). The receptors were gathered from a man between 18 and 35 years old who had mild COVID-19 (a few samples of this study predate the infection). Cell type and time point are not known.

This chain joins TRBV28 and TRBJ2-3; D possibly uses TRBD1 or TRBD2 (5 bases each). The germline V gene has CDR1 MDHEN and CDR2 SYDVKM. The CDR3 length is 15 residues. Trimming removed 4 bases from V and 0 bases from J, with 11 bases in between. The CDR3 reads CASSYQGDSTDTQYF. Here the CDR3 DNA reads TGTGCCAGCAGTTACCAGGGAGATAGCACAGATACGCAGTATTTT.

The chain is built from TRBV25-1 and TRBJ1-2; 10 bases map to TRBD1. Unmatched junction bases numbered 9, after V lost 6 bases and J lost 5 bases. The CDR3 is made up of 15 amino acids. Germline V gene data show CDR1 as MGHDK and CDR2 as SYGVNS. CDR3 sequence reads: CASSEGTGVRYGYTF. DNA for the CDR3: TGTGCCAGCAGCGAAGGGACAGGGGTACGGTATGGCTACACCTTC.

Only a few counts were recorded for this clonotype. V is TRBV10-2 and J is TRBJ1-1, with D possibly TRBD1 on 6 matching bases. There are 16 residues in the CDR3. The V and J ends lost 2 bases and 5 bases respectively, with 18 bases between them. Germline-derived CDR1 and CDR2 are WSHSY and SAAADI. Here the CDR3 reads CASSELGALGNTEAFF. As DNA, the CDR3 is TGCGCCAGCAGTGAGCTGGGGGCCCTTGGGAATACTGAAGCTTTCTTT.

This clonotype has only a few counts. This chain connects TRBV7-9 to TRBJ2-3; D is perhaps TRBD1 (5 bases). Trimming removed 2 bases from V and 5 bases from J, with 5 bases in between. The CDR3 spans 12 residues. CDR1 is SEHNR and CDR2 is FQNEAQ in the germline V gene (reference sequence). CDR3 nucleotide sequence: TGTGCCAGCAGCTTACAGGGAGATACGCAGTATTTT. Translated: CASSLQGDTQYF.

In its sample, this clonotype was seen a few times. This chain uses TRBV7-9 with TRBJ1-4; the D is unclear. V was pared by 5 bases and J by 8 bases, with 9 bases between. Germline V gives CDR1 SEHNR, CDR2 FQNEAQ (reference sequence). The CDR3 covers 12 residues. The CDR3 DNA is TGTGCCAGCAGCCCTAGCGGGGAAAAACTGTTTTTT. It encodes CASSPSGEKLFF. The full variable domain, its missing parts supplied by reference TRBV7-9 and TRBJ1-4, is DTGVSQNPRHKITKRGQNVTFRCDPISEHNRLYWYRQTLGQGPEFLTYFQNEAQLEKSRLLSDRFSAERPKGSFSTLEIQRTEQGDSAMYLCASSPSGEKLFFGSGTQLSVL.

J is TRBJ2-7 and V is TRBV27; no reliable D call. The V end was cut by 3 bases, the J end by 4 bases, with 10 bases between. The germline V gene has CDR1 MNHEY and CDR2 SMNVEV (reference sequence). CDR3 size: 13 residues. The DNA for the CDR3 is TGTGCCAGCAGTTTGGAAATGGGTTACGAGCAGTACTTC. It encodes CASSLEMGYEQYF.

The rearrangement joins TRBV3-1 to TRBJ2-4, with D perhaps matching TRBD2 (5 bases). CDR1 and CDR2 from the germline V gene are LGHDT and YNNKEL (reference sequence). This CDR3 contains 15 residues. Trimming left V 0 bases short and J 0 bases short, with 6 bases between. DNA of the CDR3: TGTGCCAGCAGCCAAGATCGGGGAGCCAAAAACATTCAGTACTTC. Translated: CASSQDRGAKNIQYF.

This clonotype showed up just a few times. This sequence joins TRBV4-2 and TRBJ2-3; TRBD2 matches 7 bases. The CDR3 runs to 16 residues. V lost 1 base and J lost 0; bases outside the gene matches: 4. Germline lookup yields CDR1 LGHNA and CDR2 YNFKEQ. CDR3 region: CASSQGLAASTDTQYF. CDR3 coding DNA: TGTGCCAGCAGCCAAGGGCTAGCGGCTAGCACAGATACGCAGTATTTT.